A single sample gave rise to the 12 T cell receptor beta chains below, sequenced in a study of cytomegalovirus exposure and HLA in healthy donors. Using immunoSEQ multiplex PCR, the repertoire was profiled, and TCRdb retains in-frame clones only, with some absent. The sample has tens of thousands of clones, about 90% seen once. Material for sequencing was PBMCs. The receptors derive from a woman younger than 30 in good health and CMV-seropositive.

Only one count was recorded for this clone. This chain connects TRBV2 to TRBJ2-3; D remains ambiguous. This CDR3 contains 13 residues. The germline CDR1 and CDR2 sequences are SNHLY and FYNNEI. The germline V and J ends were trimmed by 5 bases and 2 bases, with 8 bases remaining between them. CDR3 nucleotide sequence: TGTGCCAGCAGTAAACTCTTCACAGATACGCAGTATTTT. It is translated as CASSKLFTDTQYF.

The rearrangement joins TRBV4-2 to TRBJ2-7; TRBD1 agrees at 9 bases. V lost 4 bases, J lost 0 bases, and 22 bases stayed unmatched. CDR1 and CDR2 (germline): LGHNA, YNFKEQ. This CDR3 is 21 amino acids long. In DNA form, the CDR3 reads TGTGCCAGCAGCCGCAGGACAGGGGCCGTTTCACCGTCAAGGAGCTCCTACGAGCAGTACTTC. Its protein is CASSRRTGAVSPSRSSYEQYF.

CDR3 loop: CASSQDAGFYNEQFF. CDR3 nucleotides: TGTGCCAGCAGCCAAGACGCAGGATTCTACAATGAGCAGTTCTTC. V gene TRBV14 combines with J gene TRBJ2-1; D call uncertain. The CDR3 has 15 amino acids. Trimming cost V 0 bases and J 3 bases, with 9 bases left between them. CDR1 is SGHDN and CDR2 is FVKESK in the germline V gene. Drawing the rest from reference TRBV14 and TRBJ2-1, the complete variable domain is EAGVTQFPSHSVIEKGQTVTLRCDPISGHDNLYWYRRVMGKEIKFLLHFVKESKQDESGMPNNRFLAERTGGTYSTLKVQPAELEDSGVYFCASSQDAGFYNEQFFGPGTRLTVL.

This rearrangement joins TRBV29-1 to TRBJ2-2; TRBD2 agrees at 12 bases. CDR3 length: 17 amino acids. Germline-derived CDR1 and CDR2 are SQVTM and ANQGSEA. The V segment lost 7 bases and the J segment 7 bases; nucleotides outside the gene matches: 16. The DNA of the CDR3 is TGCAGCGCCCTGGGGTCTAGCGGGAGGGCCGTGGTCGGGGAGCTGTTTTTT. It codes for CSALGSSGRAVVGELFF.

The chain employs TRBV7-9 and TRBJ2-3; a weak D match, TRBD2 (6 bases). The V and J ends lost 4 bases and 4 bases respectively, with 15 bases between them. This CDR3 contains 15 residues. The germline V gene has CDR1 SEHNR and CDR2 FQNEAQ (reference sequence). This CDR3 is CASSYSGGDPDTQYF. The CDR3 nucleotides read TGTGCCAGCAGCTACTCAGGAGGGGACCCAGATACGCAGTATTTT.

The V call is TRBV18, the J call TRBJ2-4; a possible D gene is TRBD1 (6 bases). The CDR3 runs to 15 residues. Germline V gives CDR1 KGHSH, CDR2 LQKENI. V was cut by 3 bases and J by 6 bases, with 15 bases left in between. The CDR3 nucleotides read TGTGCCAGCTCACCTACAGCCGGGACAATAAACATTCAGTACTTC. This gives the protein CASSPTAGTINIQYF.

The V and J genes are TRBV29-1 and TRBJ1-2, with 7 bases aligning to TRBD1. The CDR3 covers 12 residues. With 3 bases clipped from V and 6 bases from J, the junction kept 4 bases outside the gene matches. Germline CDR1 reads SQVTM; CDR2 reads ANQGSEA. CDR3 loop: CSVDAGGDGYTF. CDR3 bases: TGCAGCGTTGATGCAGGGGGTGATGGCTACACCTTC.

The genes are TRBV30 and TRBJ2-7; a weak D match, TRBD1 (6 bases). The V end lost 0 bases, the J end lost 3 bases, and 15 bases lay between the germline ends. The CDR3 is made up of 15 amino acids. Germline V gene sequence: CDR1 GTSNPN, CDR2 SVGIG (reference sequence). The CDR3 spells CAWSVAGQGHYEQYF. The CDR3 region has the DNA TGTGCCTGGAGTGTTGCCGGGCAGGGGCACTACGAGCAGTACTTC.

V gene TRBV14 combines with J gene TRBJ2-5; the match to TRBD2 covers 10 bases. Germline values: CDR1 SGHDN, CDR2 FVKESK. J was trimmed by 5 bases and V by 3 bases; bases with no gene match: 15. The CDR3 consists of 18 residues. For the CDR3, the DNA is TGTGCCAGCAGCCATACCATCTCTAGCGGGAGAGGATCGGAGACCCAGTACTTC. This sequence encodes CASSHTISSGRGSETQYF.

CDR3 nucleotides: TGTGCCAGCAGTCCTACGGGGTTTGTGGCAGATACGCAGTATTTT. It codes for CASSPTGFVADTQYF. The chain recombines TRBV27 with TRBJ2-3; D is possibly TRBD2 (5 bases). Germline CDR1 MNHEY, CDR2 SMNVEV (reference sequence). V was shortened by 5 bases and J by 4 bases, with 16 bases between the two germline ends. The length of the CDR3 is 15 residues.

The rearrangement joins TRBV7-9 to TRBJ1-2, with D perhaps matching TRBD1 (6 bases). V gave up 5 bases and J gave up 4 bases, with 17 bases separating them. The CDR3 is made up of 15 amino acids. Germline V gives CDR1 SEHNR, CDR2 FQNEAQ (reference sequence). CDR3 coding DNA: TGTGCCAGCAGCCCACAGGGAGCCTTTCTCTATGGCTACACCTTC. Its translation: CASSPQGAFLYGYTF. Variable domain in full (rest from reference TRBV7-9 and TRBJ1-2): DTGVSQNPRHKITKRGQNVTFRCDPISEHNRLYWYRQTLGQGPEFLTYFQNEAQLEKSRLLSDRFSAERPKGSFSTLEIQRTEQGDSAMYLCASSPQGAFLYGYTFGSGTRLTVV.

CDR3 sequence (DNA): TGCAGTGCTAGAGATAGCTACGAGCAGTACTTC. Its protein is CSARDSYEQYF. The chain joins TRBV20-1 to TRBJ2-7, with unresolved D. V was pared by 0 bases and J by 3 bases, with 3 bases between. CDR1 and CDR2 from the germline V gene are DFQATT and SNEGSKA (reference sequence). The CDR3 covers 11 residues.